The 30 T cell receptor beta chains presented below share a single source sample, sequenced in a study of metastatic and nonmetastatic thyroid tumors. No treatment had been given to any patient before thyroid surgery. TCRdb reanalyzed the PCR reads with MiXCR. The repertoire consists of around 19,000 clones, with 10% to 12% occurring once and the leading ten covering approximately 8%. The specimen sequenced was blood. The source of these receptors is a female donor with papillary thyroid cancer or a benign thyroid nodule (not recorded which). Some clones in this sample may be carry-over from other donors' samples.

The table lists this clone with many counts. Given a much more abundant clone one base away, this may be a read error. Given the absence of the conserved phenylalanine or tryptophan at the CDR3 end, a read error is likely. V and J are TRBV6-2 or TRBV6-3 and TRBJ2-6; D gene uncertain. This CDR3 spans 15 amino acids. Trimming cost V 3 bases and J 1 base, with 7 bases left between them. Looked up from germline, CDR1 is MNHEY and CDR2 is SVGEGT. The CDR3 here is CASSYSGSGANVLTL. The CDR3 region has the DNA TGTGCCAGCAGTTATAGTGGGTCTGGGGCCAACGTCCTGACTCTC.

In this sample, this clone turned up many times. CDR3 loop: CASSLGTFTYEQYF. CDR3 in DNA: TGTGCCAGCAGCTTAGGGACCTTCACCTACGAGCAGTACTTC. This sequence joins TRBV7-9 and TRBJ2-7, with unresolved D. Deletions cut 1 base from V and 2 bases from J, with 9 bases between. The germline V gene encodes CDR1 SEHNR and CDR2 FQNEAQ (reference sequence). This CDR3 is built from 14 residues.

By share, this clone counts as medium-sized. V usage is TRBV6-2 or TRBV6-3 and J usage is TRBJ2-7; D unresolved. Germline V gene sequence: CDR1 MNHEY, CDR2 SVGEGT. Trimming removed 2 bases from V and 3 bases from J, with 2 bases in between. The CDR3 length is 11 residues. The CDR3 DNA follows: TGTGCCAGCAGTTACAACTACGAGCAGTACTTC. Translating gives CASSYNYEQYF.

This clone was picked up many times. The rearrangement joins TRBV12-3 or TRBV12-4 to TRBJ1-5; perhaps TRBD1 as D (5 bases). V was clipped by 5 bases and J by 2 bases, with 10 bases between them. The CDR3 spans 14 residues. CDR3 sequence: CASSLRDGNQPQHF. The CDR3 DNA sequence: TGTGCCAGCAGTCTCCGGGACGGCAATCAGCCCCAGCATTTT.

This clone appeared many times. The chain links TRBV3-1 to TRBJ2-2; tentatively, D is TRBD1 (5 bases). Trimming stripped 8 bases from V and 8 bases from J, with 9 bases between. The CDR3 length is 11 residues. Germline values: CDR1 LGHDT, CDR2 YNNKEL (reference sequence). The CDR3 DNA follows: TGTGCCAGCGCAGGGTCTGGGGAGCTGTTTTTT. Translated, it gives CASAGSGELFF.

This clone was counted many times. The chain has TRBV3-1 and TRBJ2-1; the D gene could be TRBD1 or TRBD2 (5 bases each). The CDR3 consists of 15 residues. V was pared by 0 bases and J by 4 bases, with 10 bases between. Germline values: CDR1 LGHDT, CDR2 YNNKEL (reference sequence). The CDR3 bases are TGTGCCAGCAGCCAAGATCGGGGACCTTACAATGAGCAGTTCTTC. Its protein product is CASSQDRGPYNEQFF.

This clone has more than one count but fewer than ten. This chain uses TRBV20-1 with TRBJ2-5, with 7 positions matching TRBD2. Germline CDR1 DFQATT, CDR2 SNEGSKA (reference sequence). V was pared by 3 bases and J by 2 bases, with 12 bases of the junction left unmatched. The CDR3 spans 16 residues. The CDR3 reads CSASPVEGGRQETQYF. The CDR3 nucleotides read TGCAGTGCTAGCCCCGTAGAGGGAGGGCGACAAGAGACCCAGTACTTC.

As to this clone: One junction end does not reproduce the germline sequence, and a read error may be involved. The chain links TRBV7-6 to TRBJ1-5, with D perhaps matching TRBD1 (6 bases). Germline-derived CDR1 and CDR2 are SGHVS and FNYEAQ. There are 13 residues in the CDR3. CDR3 DNA: TGTGCCGGCAGCTTGGGCCCAGGGGAGGCTCAGCATTTT. This translates into CAGSLGPGEAQHF. The full variable domain, with the rest looked up from reference TRBV7-6 and TRBJ1-5, is GAGVSQSPRYKVTKRGQDVALRCDPISGHVSLYWYRQALGQGPEFLTYFNYEAQQDKSGLPNDRFSAERPEGSISTLTIQRTEQRDSAMYRCAGSLGPGEAQHFGDGTRLSIL.

The DNA for the CDR3 is TGTGCCAGCAGCCAAGAGGGAGGGGCATACAATGAGCAGTTCTTC. Translated, it gives CASSQEGGAYNEQFF. The J gene is TRBJ2-1, the V gene TRBV3-1; TRBD2 aligns across 7 bases. V gave up 0 bases and J gave up 4 bases; unmatched junction bases: 3. CDR1 is LGHDT and CDR2 is YNNKEL in the germline V gene (reference sequence). The CDR3 extends over 15 amino acids.

This clone is labeled medium-sized. The chain links TRBV6-1 to TRBJ2-3, with D uncertain. V was cut by 1 base and J by 5 bases, with 10 bases left in between. Germline loops: CDR1 MNHNS, CDR2 SASEGT. The CDR3 covers 14 residues. Written as DNA, the CDR3 is TGTGCCAGCAGTGAAGTGCGCGTGTTAGATACGCAGTATTTT. It specifies CASSEVRVLDTQYF.

This clone has ten or more counts. This chain uses TRBV3-1 with TRBJ2-7; D is unclear. V was cut by 0 bases and J by 2 bases, with 8 bases left in between. The CDR3 has 14 amino acids. Looked up from germline, CDR1 is LGHDT and CDR2 is YNNKEL (reference sequence). The CDR3: CASSQEAPPYEQYF. As DNA, the CDR3 is TGTGCCAGCAGCCAAGAGGCACCACCCTACGAGCAGTACTTC.

This clone is judged medium-sized. The gene calls are TRBV28 and TRBJ1-6, with D perhaps TRBD1 (5 bases). The CDR3 sequence is 15 residues long. The V and J ends lost 2 bases and 5 bases respectively, with 10 bases between them. Germline CDR1 is MDHEN and CDR2 is SYDVKM. The CDR3 bases are TGTGCCAGCAGTTTAGAAGGGGTCAATAATTCACCCCTCCACTTT. Its translation: CASSLEGVNNSPLHF.

Remarks on this clone: An end of the junction does not agree with germline; a read error may underlie this. The rearrangement uses TRBV6-2 or TRBV6-3 and TRBJ1-1; unclear D gene. The CDR3 contains 16 residues. Per germline, CDR1 MNHEY and CDR2 SVGEGT. In DNA form, the CDR3 reads TGTGCCAGCACTTACTCGATTGTGACGGGGAACACTGAAGCTTTCTTT. This encodes CASTYSIVTGNTEAFF.

The sample holds a few counts of this clone. The CDR3 bases are TGTGCCAGCACATCCACCGAGTCGAGGCAGGCGAACACCGGGGAGCTGTTTTTT. Amino acid sequence: CASTSTESRQANTGELFF. The chain uses TRBV6-2 or TRBV6-3 and TRBJ2-2; D is uncertain. V shed 7 bases and J shed 0 bases, with 21 bases lying between them. Germline values: CDR1 MNHEY, CDR2 SVGEGT. CDR3 length equals 18 residues.

This clone was detected many times. The chain recombines TRBV5-1 with TRBJ1-2, with D unclear. Germline V CDR1 and CDR2: SGHRS, YFSETQ. V was cut by 0 bases and J by 8 bases, with 11 bases left in between. The CDR3 totals 13 residues. CDR3 bases: TGCGCCAGCAGCTTGGCGCCGTGGCACGGCTACACCTTC. Its protein is CASSLAPWHGYTF.

Many counts were recorded for this clone. The genes are TRBV10-3 and TRBJ2-3; a possible D gene is TRBD1 (6 bases). Per germline, CDR1 ENHRY and CDR2 SYGVKD. V gave up 4 bases and J gave up 3 bases, with 17 bases separating them. The CDR3 loop spans 16 amino acids. CDR3 bases: TGTGCCATCAGTGGGGCTCAACAGGGTTTGACAGATACGCAGTATTTT. Protein sequence: CAISGAQQGLTDTQYF.

This clone was seen many times. This chain links TRBV29-1 with TRBJ2-2, with TRBD2 matching 10 bases. The CDR3 runs to 16 residues. Trimming at V came to 4 bases and at J to 2 bases, leaving 7 bases not matched to a gene. CDR1 and CDR2 from the germline V gene are SQVTM and ANQGSEA. The CDR3 bases are TGCAGCGTTGCGCTAGCGGGAGCCGCAAACACCGGGGAGCTGTTTTTT. Encoded protein: CSVALAGAANTGELFF.

Note on this clone: At one boundary the junction diverges from the germline segment, which might be a read error. The chain combines TRBV10-3 with TRBJ2-2; either TRBD1 or TRBD2 may fit D (5 bases each). The CDR3 covers 14 residues. The germline V gene encodes CDR1 ENHRY and CDR2 SYGVKD. CDR3 in DNA: TGTGCCATCAGTCAGTCCGGGGCAACCGGGGAGCTGTTTTTT. This gives the protein CAISQSGATGELFF.

About this clone itself: A read error may explain this, as a much larger clone is one base away. The chain links TRBV6-1 to TRBJ1-1; TRBD1 might be the D (5 bases). The CDR3 has 14 amino acids. With 11 bases removed from V and 7 bases from J, the gap between germline ends came to 23 bases. Germline V gene lookup returns CDR1 MNHNS and CDR2 SASEGT. The CDR3 here is CAGFQSGAAVEAFF. The DNA of the CDR3 is TGTGCCGGTTTCCAGTCCGGGGCCGCCGTTGAAGCTTTCTTT.

This clone was detected ten times or more. This chain uses TRBV30 with TRBJ1-2; D remains ambiguous. V was cut by 4 bases and J by 0 bases, with 9 bases left in between. Looked up from germline, CDR1 is GTSNPN and CDR2 is SVGIG (reference sequence). The CDR3 runs to 13 residues. CDR3 in amino acids: CAWTPQSNYGYTF. The CDR3 bases are TGTGCCTGGACCCCCCAATCTAACTATGGCTACACCTTC.

In its sample, this clone was seen a few times. This chain uses TRBV20-1 with TRBJ1-2; no reliable D call. Germline CDR1 is DFQATT and CDR2 is SNEGSKA (reference sequence). Between the trimmed V and J ends, which lost 1 base and 8 bases, there was a span of 17 bases. CDR3 length: 14 amino acids. Here the CDR3 reads CSARADIGRRGYTF. CDR3 bases: TGCAGTGCTAGAGCTGATATAGGACGTCGGGGCTACACCTTC.

This clone occurred many times. CDR3 DNA sequence: TGTGCCAGCAGCTTACAGGGGAATACCTACGAGCAGTACTTC. Protein: CASSLQGNTYEQYF. V and J are TRBV7-2 and TRBJ2-7; D is perhaps TRBD1 (6 bases). V lost 2 bases to trimming and J lost 2 bases, with 10 bases between them. From germline, CDR1 is SGHTA and CDR2 FQGNSA. The CDR3 has 14 residues.

Comment on this clone: The germline gene is not matched at one end of the junction; a read error may be the cause. The chain is built from TRBV15 and TRBJ2-7, with D tentatively TRBD2 (5 bases). This CDR3 has 13 residues. Per the germline V gene, CDR1 is LNHNV and CDR2 is YYDKDF (reference sequence). CDR3 in DNA: TGTTCCACCTCCAGCGGCAGCACTTACGAGCAGTACTTC. As protein: CSTSSGSTYEQYF.

This clone was detected many times. The CDR3 nucleotides are TGCGCCAGCAGCTTGATGGCGACCGGGACAGGGAACGAGCAGTACTTC. As protein: CASSLMATGTGNEQYF. The chain links TRBV5-1 to TRBJ2-7; 9 nucleotides match TRBD1. V was pared by 1 base and J by 5 bases, with 10 bases of the junction left unmatched. CDR1 and CDR2 from the germline V gene are SGHRS and YFSETQ. CDR3 size: 16 residues.

With regard to this clone: A junction boundary mismatches the germline segment, possibly from a read error. The chain carries TRBV28 and TRBJ2-5, with TRBD2 matching 8 bases. The CDR3 consists of 15 residues. Germline-derived CDR1 and CDR2 are MDHEN and SYDVKM. CDR3 in DNA: TGTGCCGGCAGGGCCTCAAGCGGGAGCAGGGAGACCCAGTACTTC. Translated, it gives CAGRASSGSRETQYF.

This clone appeared a few times. This chain joins TRBV9 and TRBJ2-7; 8 bases fit TRBD1. Trimming at V came to 3 bases and at J to 4 bases, leaving 9 bases not matched to a gene. CDR1 is SGDLS and CDR2 is YYNGEE in the germline V gene. The CDR3 consists of 15 residues. The CDR3 DNA reads TGTGCCAGCAGCGGGGGGCAGGGGGCTAATTACGAGCAGTACTTC. Translating it yields CASSGGQGANYEQYF.

This clone is judged medium-sized (0.01 to 0.1%). Other DNA sequences in the same sample also yield this CDR3. The chain combines TRBV6-2 or TRBV6-3 with TRBJ2-3; D could derive from TRBD1 or TRBD2 (5 bases each). Deletions cut 2 bases from V and 0 bases from J, with 9 bases between. Germline CDR1 MNHEY, CDR2 SVGEGT. The CDR3 has 15 amino acids. The DNA for the CDR3 is TGTGCCAGCAGTTACGGGGGAGCTAGCACAGATACGCAGTATTTT. This sequence encodes CASSYGGASTDTQYF.

Concerning this clone itself: One end of the junction fails to match germline, which may point to a read error. The rearrangement joins TRBV6-5 to TRBJ2-7; no clear D gene. Germline loops: CDR1 MNHEY, CDR2 SVGAGI. This CDR3 is built from 12 residues. For the CDR3, the DNA is TGTGCCATCAGTTCTGAGGTCTACGAGCAGTACTTC. Protein sequence: CAISSEVYEQYF.

V is TRBV12-3 or TRBV12-4 and J is TRBJ2-7; D possibly corresponds to TRBD1 (5 bases). The CDR3 is 14 amino acids. Trimming shortened V by 6 bases and J by 3 bases, and 15 bases separated the two germline ends. The chain's CDR3 is CASSQGLQGYEQYF. CDR3 sequence (DNA): TGTGCCAGCAGCCAAGGGCTTCAGGGCTACGAGCAGTACTTC.

As for this clone: This clone may be a read error of a much larger clone one base away. The chain employs TRBV7-9 and TRBJ2-3, with D possibly being TRBD2 (6 bases). This CDR3 is built from 11 residues. Germline V gene lookup returns CDR1 SEHNR and CDR2 FQNEAQ (reference sequence). For the CDR3, the DNA is TGTGGATCGGGAGAGGCATATACGCAGTATTTT. Its protein product is CGSGEAYTQYF. Filled out from reference TRBV7-9 and TRBJ2-3, the complete variable domain reads DTGVSQNPRHKITKRGQNVTFRCDPISEHNRLYWYRQTLGQGPEFLTYFQNEAQLEKSRLLSDRFSAERPKGSFSTLEIQRTEQGDSAMYLCGSGEAYTQYFGPGTRLTVL.